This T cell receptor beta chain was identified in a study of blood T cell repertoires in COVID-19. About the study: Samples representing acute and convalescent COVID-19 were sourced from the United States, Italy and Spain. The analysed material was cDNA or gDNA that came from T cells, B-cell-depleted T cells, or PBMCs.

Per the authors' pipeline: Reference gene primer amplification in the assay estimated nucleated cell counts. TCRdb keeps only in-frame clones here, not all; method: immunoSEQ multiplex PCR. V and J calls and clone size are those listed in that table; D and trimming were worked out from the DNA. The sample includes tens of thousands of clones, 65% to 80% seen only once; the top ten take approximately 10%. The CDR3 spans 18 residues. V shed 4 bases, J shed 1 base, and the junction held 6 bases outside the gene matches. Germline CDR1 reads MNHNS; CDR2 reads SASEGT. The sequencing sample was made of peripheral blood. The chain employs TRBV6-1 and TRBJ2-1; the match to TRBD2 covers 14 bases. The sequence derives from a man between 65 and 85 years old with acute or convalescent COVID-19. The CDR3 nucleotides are TGTGCCAGCAGTGGGGGACTAGCGGGGGAGGGGTCCTACAATGAGCAGTTCTTC. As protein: CASSGGLAGEGSYNEQFF.